In its sample, the clone carrying this T cell receptor (beta chain) was seen a few times. Germline assignment: CDR1 LGHDT and CDR2 YNNKEL (reference sequence). The V gene lost 1 base and the J gene lost 7 bases, with 10 bases spanning the gap. The CDR3 covers 13 residues. TCRdb analysed the RT-PCR reads with MiXCR anew, one entry per CDR3 protein. Of around 570,000 distinct CDR3 sequences in the sample, approximately 10% were seen once. The data were obtained in a study of response to subunit inactivated influenza vaccine. The same data also contributed to another study, on T cells expressing NK-cell markers. From that paper: Production of TCR beta cDNA relied on 5'RACE template switching with UMIs.

This chain connects TRBV3-1 to TRBJ2-5, with unresolved D. The TCR originated in a man aged 50-59 years who received an inactivated influenza vaccine. The sequencing used PBMCs from blood, collected on the day of vaccination. This CDR3 is CASSQVTAGTQYF. The CDR3 bases are TGTGCCAGCAGCCAAGTTACAGCAGGGACCCAGTACTTC.